Listed below are T cell receptor beta chains from one sample, sequenced in a study of T cells in Graves' hyperthyroidism and ophthalmopathy. Via MiXCR, TCRdb re-called the multiplex PCR reads, giving one row per CDR3 protein. The sample yields approximately 720,000 distinct CDR3 sequences, roughly 20% seen once. Sequencing was carried out using blood. All receptors derive from a woman in her fifties or sixties with Graves' hyperthyroidism that later progressed to Graves' ophthalmopathy. CDR3s include the opening cysteine and the closing phenylalanine or tryptophan. D genes are given only for firm matches. Only some rows state a clone size, as once, few, many or a class for expanded clones.

v_gene: TRBV14; j_gene: TRBJ1-4; d_gene: NA; abundance: many; CDR3aa: CASSQGGEGIREKLFF; CDR3nt: TGTGCCAGCAGCCAAGGAGGGGAAGGGATTAGAGAAAAACTGTTTTTT
v_gene: TRBV6-1; j_gene: TRBJ2-7; d_gene: NA; abundance: NA; CDR3aa: CASRDQGRREQYF; CDR3nt: TGTGCCAGCCGTGATCAGGGGAGGCGCGAGCAGTACTTC
v_gene: TRBV7-3; j_gene: TRBJ1-2; d_gene: TRBD1; abundance: NA; CDR3aa: CASPSGQGDYGYTF; CDR3nt: TGTGCCAGCCCCTCCGGACAGGGAGACTATGGCTACACCTTC
v_gene: TRBV20-1; j_gene: TRBJ1-5; d_gene: TRBD1; abundance: few; CDR3aa: CSADQTGFQPQHF; CDR3nt: TGCAGTGCAGACCAGACAGGGTTCCAGCCCCAGCATTTT
v_gene: TRBV6-1; j_gene: TRBJ2-1; d_gene: NA; abundance: few; CDR3aa: CATRTVNEQFF; CDR3nt: TGTGCCACAAGGACAGTGAATGAGCAGTTCTTC
v_gene: TRBV20-1; j_gene: TRBJ1-1; d_gene: NA; abundance: many; CDR3aa: CSASSGPNTEAFF; CDR3nt: TGCAGTGCTAGTTCGGGACCTAACACTGAAGCTTTCTTT
v_gene: TRBV29-1; j_gene: TRBJ1-2; d_gene: TRBD1; abundance: few; CDR3aa: CSVVPPDRGDYGYTF; CDR3nt: TGCAGCGTTGTCCCCCCAGACAGGGGCGACTATGGCTACACCTTC
v_gene: TRBV7-3; j_gene: TRBJ2-1; d_gene: TRBD2; abundance: NA; CDR3aa: CASSSERGGPYNEQFF; CDR3nt: TGTGCCAGCAGCTCCGAGCGGGGGGGGCCGTACAATGAGCAGTTCTTC
v_gene: TRBV3-1; j_gene: TRBJ1-1; d_gene: NA; abundance: many; CDR3aa: CASRLNTEAFF; CDR3nt: TGTGCCAGCAGACTGAACACTGAAGCTTTCTTT
v_gene: TRBV7-8; j_gene: TRBJ2-5; d_gene: NA; abundance: many; CDR3aa: CASSLFAGFQETQYF; CDR3nt: TGTGCCAGCAGCTTATTCGCGGGGTTTCAAGAGACCCAGTACTTC
v_gene: TRBV20-1; j_gene: TRBJ2-7; d_gene: NA; abundance: many; CDR3aa: CSASKTYEQYF; CDR3nt: TGCAGTGCTAGTAAAACCTACGAGCAGTACTTC
v_gene: TRBV12-3/TRBV12-4; j_gene: TRBJ1-1; d_gene: NA; abundance: NA; CDR3aa: CASSAGHPEAFF; CDR3nt: TGTGCCAGCAGTGCCGGGCATCCTGAAGCTTTCTTT
v_gene: TRBV3-1; j_gene: TRBJ2-7; d_gene: NA; abundance: few; CDR3aa: CASALSGLGPYEQYF; CDR3nt: TGTGCCAGCGCGCTGAGTGGGCTGGGGCCCTACGAGCAGTACTTC
v_gene: TRBV3-1; j_gene: TRBJ1-6; d_gene: TRBD1; abundance: few; CDR3aa: CASSQSRDRINSPLHF; CDR3nt: TGTGCCAGCAGCCAAAGCCGGGACAGGATAAATTCACCCCTCCACTTT
v_gene: TRBV20-1; j_gene: TRBJ2-7; d_gene: TRBD1; abundance: NA; CDR3aa: CSATDRGRSYEQYF; CDR3nt: TGCAGTGCCACCGACAGGGGGCGGTCCTACGAGCAGTACTTC
v_gene: TRBV11-2; j_gene: TRBJ1-1; d_gene: NA; abundance: many; CDR3aa: CASSASGPNTEAFF; CDR3nt: TGTGCCAGCAGCGCCAGTGGCCCGAACACTGAAGCTTTCTTT
v_gene: TRBV12-3/TRBV12-4; j_gene: TRBJ1-1; d_gene: NA; abundance: many; CDR3aa: CASIPGLGANTEAFF; CDR3nt: TGTGCCAGCATTCCAGGGCTGGGGGCTAACACTGAAGCTTTCTTT
v_gene: TRBV7-9; j_gene: TRBJ2-2; d_gene: NA; abundance: NA; CDR3aa: CASSEVAFTGELFF; CDR3nt: TGTGCCAGCAGCGAGGTGGCTTTCACCGGGGAGCTGTTTTTT